This T cell receptor beta chain emerged from a study of T cells after yellow fever vaccination (dated by TCRdb to about 2019). Notes on the research overall: Libraries from fractions with low cell numbers were prepared with the SMART-Seq v4 Ultra Low Input RNA kit. Blood was collected at multiple timepoints before and after primary and secondary immunization, and bulk PBMC replicates and cell subsets were isolated. To follow T-cell clones before and after both primary and booster YFV17D yellow fever vaccination, bulk TCR alpha and beta repertoires underwent longitudinal sequencing. Two healthy male donors, one aged 18 to 29 and one aged 30 to 40 years, made up the cohort. Study-wide findings and limitations: Computational filtering was needed because FACS-sorted repertoires could contain abundant contaminating clonotypes from the bulk population. A small fraction of clonotypes appeared in both the CD4 and CD8 compartments, likely as a result of convergent recombination. Compared with the primary T-cell response, the secondary T-cell response was faster but weaker, reaching its peak on day 5 rather than on day 15. Because only a couple of donors were included in the study, the extent to which the findings can be generalized is limited. After the booster, most clones that had expanded after primary vaccination were detected again (around 97% of CD4 and about 88% of CD8), suggesting broad maintenance of memory.

TCR cDNA was synthesized by 5'RACE template switching, through which a universal primer site and unique molecular identifiers were introduced. cDNA synthesis was primed from both the TCR alpha and TCR beta constant segments. Library amplification used two PCR steps, and the second PCR step added sample barcodes and sequencing adapters. Sequencing of libraries was done on Illumina HiSeq 2500 (2x100 bp) or NovaSeq (2x150 bp). On the authors' methods: MIGEC was used to demultiplex reads and collapse the reads into UMI consensus sequences, and MiXCR was used for V(D)J alignment. Vaccine-responding clonotypes were identified with edgeR using replicate PBMC samples, with FDR below 0.01 and a log2 fold change above 5 up to day 15 being required. CD4 or CD8 identity was assigned to each bulk clonotype according to whether the clonotype was present at higher abundance in the sequenced CD4 repertoire or the sequenced CD8 repertoire. TCRdb trimmed the raw reads at Q25, called clones with MiXCR and kept productive beta chains. Each entry merges the rows of one CDR3 protein and shows their most common DNA and genes. The V and J calls and clone size come from TCRdb's table, not from the authors' own analysis. This sample is represented by approximately 510,000 distinct CDR3 sequences; 21% of them were singletons. The biggest ten clones account for about 16% of the sample.

A few counts support this clonotype. The target of this receptor is not known. No per-base quality is available; no much larger clone lies one base away. According to the study, the label for this sample's treatment or condition signals: live attenuated yellow fever vaccine strain. At every blood-draw timepoint, two biological replicates of bulk PBMCs were collected. A standard Ficoll-Paque protocol was used to isolate PBMCs from peripheral blood. TriZol was used to extract RNA from bulk PBMCs, CD4 and CD8 fractions, and dextramer-positive and dextramer-negative fractions. V gives up 5 bases and J gives up 4 bases, and the segment between their germline ends measures 18 bases. The CDR3, from cysteine to phenylalanine, totals 15 residues. Only CDR3 DNA is held: 45 bases, read in frame from base 1. Via the germline V gene, CDR1 is SGHTA and CDR2 FQGNSA.

The source is a man aged 18-30 years who received the YFV17D yellow fever vaccine. The specimen was PBMCs, collected 21 days after the first yellow fever vaccination. The rearrangement combines TRBV7-2 with TRBJ2-7, with a tentative D gene TRBD1 over 6 matching bases. This receptor carries the CDR3 CASSTPTGDSYEQYF. The DNA is as follows: TGTGCCAGCAGCACTCCGACAGGAGACTCTTACGAGCAGTACTTC.